One sample yielded the 22 T cell receptor beta chains listed below, sequenced in a study of T cell responses to AZD1222 COVID-19 vaccine. Repertoires were generated with immunoSEQ multiplex PCR, while TCRdb's copy carries only in-frame clones and drops some. The data show tens of thousands of clones, 85% to 90% seen once. The starting material was peripheral blood, obtained on day 0 of AZD1222 vaccination. These TCRs come from an adult in good health.

This sequence joins TRBV11-3 and TRBJ2-1, with 9 bases aligning to TRBD2. V gave up 5 bases and J gave up 4 bases; unmatched junction bases: 9. The germline gives CDR1 SGHNT, CDR2 YENEEA. The CDR3 runs to 16 residues. CDR3 bases: TGTGCCAGCAGCGAATCCCCGACTAGCGGTTACAATGAGCAGTTCTTC. This sequence encodes CASSESPTSGYNEQFF.

The chain joins TRBV5-3 to TRBJ2-3; possibly TRBD1 for D (5 bases). TRBV5-3 is assigned to the ORF class and has an uncertain function. The CDR3 extends over 17 amino acids. V was cut by 1 base and J by 11 bases, with 26 bases left in between. The CDR3 is CARSLTGVLVEPLWQYF. CDR3 nucleotides: TGTGCCAGAAGCTTGACAGGCGTATTGGTCGAGCCTCTTTGGCAGTATTTT.

J is TRBJ2-3 and V is TRBV10-3; 8 bases fit TRBD2. V gave up 3 bases and J gave up 3 bases; unmatched junction bases: 8. Per germline, CDR1 ENHRY and CDR2 SYGVKD. This CDR3 is 16 amino acids long. The CDR3 here is CAISDKTGGPTDTQYF. As DNA, the CDR3 is TGTGCCATCAGTGATAAAACGGGAGGGCCTACAGATACGCAGTATTTT.

The rearrangement joins TRBV11-2 to TRBJ1-6, with 9 bases lining up with TRBD1. CDR3 length equals 14 residues. The trim removed 5 bases at V and 9 bases at J, leaving 5 bases unmatched. The germline V gene has CDR1 SGHAT and CDR2 FQNNGV. The CDR3 bases are TGTGCCAGCAGCCCGGGACAGGGAAGTTCACCCCTCCACTTT. Translation: CASSPGQGSSPLHF. The whole variable domain, filled in from reference TRBV11-2 and TRBJ1-6, reads EAGVAQSPRYKIIEKRQSVAFWCNPISGHATLYWYQQILGQGPKLLIQFQNNGVVDDSQLPKDRFSAERLKGVDSTLKIQPAKLEDSAVYLCASSPGQGSSPLHFGNGTRLTVT.

This chain connects TRBV19 to TRBJ2-1; no reliable D call. The CDR3 consists of 16 residues. The germline V gene encodes CDR1 LNHDA and CDR2 SQIVND (reference sequence). Trimming pared 3 bases from V and 0 bases from J, leaving 12 bases between. CDR3 loop: CASSIQWVASYNEQFF. The CDR3, as DNA: TGTGCCAGTAGTATCCAGTGGGTAGCCTCCTACAATGAGCAGTTCTTC.

The chain combines TRBV10-2 with TRBJ2-5; 8 nucleotides line up with TRBD2. V lost 3 bases and J lost 0; bases outside the gene matches: 6. The CDR3 has 16 residues. The germline V gene has CDR1 WSHSY and CDR2 SAAADI. The chain's CDR3 is CASSDLAGPDQETQYF. CDR3 nucleotides: TGCGCCAGCAGTGATCTAGCGGGTCCCGACCAAGAGACCCAGTACTTC.

The CDR3 DNA sequence: TGTGCCAGCAGCAATAAGGGTAGCAATGAGCAGTTCTTC. It is translated as CASSNKGSNEQFF. The rearrangement joins TRBV7-8 to TRBJ2-1, with D unclear. With 5 bases removed from V and 6 bases from J, the gap between germline ends came to 11 bases. The germline V gene has CDR1 SGHVS and CDR2 FQNEAQ. CDR3 length equals 13 residues.

This sequence joins TRBV29-1 and TRBJ2-3, with no clear D. CDR1 and CDR2 (germline): SQVTM, ANQGSEA. This CDR3 contains 15 residues. V was shortened by 2 bases and J by 0 bases, with 12 bases between the two germline ends. The CDR3 loop reads CSVELGESSTDTQYF. The DNA for the CDR3 is TGCAGCGTTGAACTTGGCGAATCTAGCACAGATACGCAGTATTTT.

The chain combines TRBV19 with TRBJ1-5; no clear D gene. This CDR3 region has 16 residues. The germline V gene has CDR1 LNHDA and CDR2 SQIVND (reference sequence). V gave up 1 base and J gave up 0 bases, with 10 bases separating them. CDR3 DNA: TGTGCCAGTAGTATAGCGGCCTTTGATAGCAATCAGCCCCAGCATTTT. It specifies CASSIAAFDSNQPQHF.

This chain links TRBV6-1 with TRBJ1-2; 12 bases map to TRBD1. This CDR3 comprises 14 residues. Looked up from germline, CDR1 is MNHNS and CDR2 is SASEGT. V shed 5 bases and J 7 bases; nucleotides not matched to a gene: 5. CDR3 in amino acids: CASSRDRGQVGYTF. CDR3 sequence (DNA): TGTGCCAGCAGTCGGGACAGGGGGCAGGTTGGCTACACCTTC.

The chain carries TRBV5-1 and TRBJ2-1; 8 nucleotides match TRBD2. This CDR3 spans 15 amino acids. CDR1 and CDR2 from the germline V gene are SGHRS and YFSETQ. The trim removed 4 bases at V and 5 bases at J, leaving 8 bases unmatched. This CDR3 reads CASSILAARHNEQFF. CDR3 DNA sequence: TGCGCCAGCAGCATACTAGCGGCCAGACACAATGAGCAGTTCTTC. The whole variable domain, remainder taken from reference TRBV5-1 and TRBJ2-1, is KAGVTQTPRYLIKTRGQQVTLSCSPISGHRSVSWYQQTPGQGLQFLFEYFSETQRNKGNFPGRFSGRQFSNSRSEMNVSTLELGDSALYLCASSILAARHNEQFFGPGTRLTVL.

The genes are TRBV5-1 and TRBJ1-5; possible D gene TRBD1, 5 bases. CDR1 is SGHRS, CDR2 YFSETQ, per germline. V lost 0 bases and J lost 6, with 13 bases in between. This CDR3 is built from 15 residues. CDR3 bases: TGCGCCAGCAGCTTGGTCGGCAGGGACGGTCAGCCCCAGCATTTT. Translating it yields CASSLVGRDGQPQHF.

The chain combines TRBV19 with TRBJ2-1; D possibly corresponds to TRBD2 (6 bases). The CDR3 is 15 amino acids. V was cut by 6 bases and J by 9 bases, with 21 bases left in between. Looked up from germline, CDR1 is LNHDA and CDR2 is SQIVND (reference sequence). The CDR3 is CASSPRGPEGLEQFF. CDR3 coding DNA: TGTGCCAGTAGCCCGCGGGGCCCCGAAGGACTTGAGCAGTTCTTC.

This rearrangement joins TRBV14 to TRBJ2-3, with a weak D call TRBD2 (5 bases). Germline V gene sequence: CDR1 SGHDN, CDR2 FVKESK. The CDR3 is made up of 14 amino acids. V was clipped by 6 bases and J by 6 bases, with 16 bases between them. CDR3 nucleotides: TGTGCCAGCAGTCCCGGACTCCCGCCGGATACGCAGTATTTT. Residues: CASSPGLPPDTQYF.

V usage is TRBV7-9 and J usage is TRBJ2-7; D gene unclear. Germline lookup yields CDR1 SEHNR and CDR2 FQNEAQ (reference sequence). Trimming cost V 3 bases and J 2 bases, with 8 bases left between them. The CDR3 runs to 13 residues. The chain's CDR3 is CASSLASTYEQYF. In nucleotides, the CDR3 is TGTGCCAGCAGCTTGGCGAGTACCTACGAGCAGTACTTC.

The V and J genes are TRBV7-2 and TRBJ1-1; weak D call: TRBD1 (5 bases). The ends were cut back, 1 base at V and 4 bases at J, with 10 bases in the middle. Per the germline V gene, CDR1 is SGHTA and CDR2 is FQGNSA. This CDR3 has 14 residues. The CDR3 nucleotides read TGTGCCAGCAGCTTAGGGGTCGACAGCACTGAAGCTTTCTTT. Amino acid sequence: CASSLGVDSTEAFF. Full variable domain (rest looked up from reference TRBV7-2 and TRBJ1-1): GAGVSQSPSNKVTEKGKDVELRCDPISGHTALYWYRQSLGQGLEFLIYFQGNSAPDKSGLPSDRFSAERTGGSVSTLTIQRTQQEDSAVYLCASSLGVDSTEAFFGQGTRLTVV.

The chain couples TRBV15 to TRBJ1-4, with D possibly matching TRBD1 (5 bases). V was trimmed by 3 bases and J by 1 base, leaving 9 bases between them. This CDR3 comprises 15 residues. In germline, CDR1 is LNHNV, CDR2 YYDKDF (reference sequence). The CDR3: CATSRGRGTNEKLFF. Here the CDR3 DNA reads TGTGCCACCAGCAGGGGACGGGGAACTAATGAAAAACTGTTTTTT.

The chain joins TRBV18 to TRBJ2-5, with unresolved D. CDR1 KGHSH and CDR2 LQKENI come from the germline V gene. The CDR3 sequence is 14 residues long. V lost 0 bases to trimming and J lost 2 bases, with 7 bases between them. The CDR3 coding sequence is TGTGCCAGCTCACCACCCCCTAGTCAAGAGACCCAGTACTTC. Its protein product is CASSPPPSQETQYF.

V and J are TRBV9 and TRBJ2-1, with D tentatively TRBD1 (5 bases). The CDR3 loop spans 14 amino acids. V lost 4 bases to trimming and J lost 7 bases, with 15 bases between them. CDR1 is SGDLS and CDR2 is YYNGEE in the germline V gene. The CDR3 nucleotides are TGTGCCAGCAGCTCCGAGGTTAGGGGTAATGAGCAGTTCTTC. Its protein product is CASSSEVRGNEQFF.

The V call is TRBV5-4, the J call TRBJ2-2, with D perhaps TRBD1 or TRBD2 (5 bases each). This CDR3 comprises 16 residues. Trimming took off 4 bases at V and 4 bases at J, with 17 bases between the two ends. Germline V gene sequence: CDR1 SGHNT, CDR2 YYREEE (reference sequence). CDR3 protein: CASSPNPGRLTGELFF. Written as DNA, the CDR3 is TGTGCCAGCAGCCCCAACCCGGGACGGCTCACCGGGGAGCTGTTTTTT.

This sequence joins TRBV7-2 and TRBJ1-5; no clear D. From germline, CDR1 is SGHTA and CDR2 FQGNSA. The CDR3 loop spans 15 amino acids. Trimming pared 5 bases from V and 4 bases from J, leaving 15 bases between. CDR3 region: CASSPWREGNQPQHF. The CDR3 nucleotides are TGTGCCAGCAGCCCCTGGCGGGAGGGAAATCAGCCCCAGCATTTT.

The V and J genes are TRBV6-5 and TRBJ2-7; tentatively, D is TRBD2 (6 bases). The germline gives CDR1 MNHEY, CDR2 SVGAGI. This CDR3 region has 13 residues. V gave up 5 bases and J gave up 3 bases, with 11 bases separating them. Written as DNA, the CDR3 is TGTGCCAGCAGTCCTGCGGGGAACTACGAGCAGTACTTC. Its protein is CASSPAGNYEQYF.